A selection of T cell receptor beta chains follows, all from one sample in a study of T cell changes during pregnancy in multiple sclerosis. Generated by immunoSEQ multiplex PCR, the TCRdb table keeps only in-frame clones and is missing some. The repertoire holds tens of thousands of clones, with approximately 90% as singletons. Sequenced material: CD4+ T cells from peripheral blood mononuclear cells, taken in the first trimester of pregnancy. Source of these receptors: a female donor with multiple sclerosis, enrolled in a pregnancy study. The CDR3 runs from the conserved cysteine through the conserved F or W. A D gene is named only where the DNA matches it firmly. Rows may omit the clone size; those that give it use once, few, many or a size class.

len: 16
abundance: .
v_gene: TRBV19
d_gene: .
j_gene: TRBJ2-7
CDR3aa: CASSFSGTQSSYEQYF
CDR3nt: TGTGCCAGTAGTTTTTCCGGGACTCAGAGCTCCTACGAGCAGTACTTC

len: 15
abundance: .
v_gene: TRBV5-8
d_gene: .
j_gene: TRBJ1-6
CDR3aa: CASSLGTDYNSPLHF
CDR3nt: TGTGCCAGCAGCTTGGGTACTGACTATAATTCACCCCTCCACTTT

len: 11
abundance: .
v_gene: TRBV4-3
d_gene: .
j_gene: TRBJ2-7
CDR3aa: CASSRGDEQYF
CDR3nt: TGCGCCAGCAGCCGGGGGGACGAGCAGTACTTC

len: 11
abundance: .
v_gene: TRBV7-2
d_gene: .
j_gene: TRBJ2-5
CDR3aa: CASSSSRAQYF
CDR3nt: TGTGCCAGCAGCTCATCGAGGGCCCAGTACTTC

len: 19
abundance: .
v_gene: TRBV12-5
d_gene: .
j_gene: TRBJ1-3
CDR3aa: CASGLEGRGVGYSGNTIYF
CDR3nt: TGTGCTAGTGGTTTGGAGGGCAGGGGTGTGGGGTACTCTGGAAACACCATATATTTT

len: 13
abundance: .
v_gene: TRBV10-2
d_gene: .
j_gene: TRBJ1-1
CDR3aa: CASSVWTGTEAFF
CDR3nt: TGCGCCAGCAGTGTCTGGACGGGAACTGAAGCTTTCTTT

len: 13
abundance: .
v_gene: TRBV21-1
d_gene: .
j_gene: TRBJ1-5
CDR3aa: CASSSDGNQPQHF
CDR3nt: TGTGCCAGCAGCAGTGACGGGAATCAGCCCCAGCATTTT

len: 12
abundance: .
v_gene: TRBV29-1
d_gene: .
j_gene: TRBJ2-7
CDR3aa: CSVNRDSYEQYF
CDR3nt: TGCAGCGTCAACAGGGATTCCTACGAGCAGTACTTC

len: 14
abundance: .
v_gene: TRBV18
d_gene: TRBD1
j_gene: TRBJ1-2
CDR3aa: CASSPATGAYGYTF
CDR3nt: TGTGCCAGCTCACCTGCGACAGGGGCCTATGGCTACACCTTC

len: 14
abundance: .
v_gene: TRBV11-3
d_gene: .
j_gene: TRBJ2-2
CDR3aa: CASSFFRDSGELFF
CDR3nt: TGTGCCAGCAGCTTCTTCCGGGACTCCGGGGAGCTGTTTTTT

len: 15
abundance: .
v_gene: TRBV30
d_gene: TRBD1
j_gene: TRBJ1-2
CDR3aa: CAWSFSDREAYGYTF
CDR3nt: TGTGCCTGGAGTTTCTCGGACAGGGAGGCCTATGGCTACACCTTC

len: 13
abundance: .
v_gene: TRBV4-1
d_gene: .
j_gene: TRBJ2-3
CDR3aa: CASSQDASNTQYF
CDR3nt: TGCGCCAGCAGCCAAGATGCCAGTAATACGCAGTATTTT

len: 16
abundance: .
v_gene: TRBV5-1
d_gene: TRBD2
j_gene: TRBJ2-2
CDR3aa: CASSSLAGGGTGELFF
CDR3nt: TGCGCCAGCAGCTCCCTAGCGGGAGGAGGCACCGGGGAGCTGTTTTTT

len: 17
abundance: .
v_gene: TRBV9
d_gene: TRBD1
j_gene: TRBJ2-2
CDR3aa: CASSDRTGGWGTGELFF
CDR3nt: TGTGCCAGCAGCGATCGAACAGGGGGCTGGGGCACCGGGGAGCTGTTTTTT

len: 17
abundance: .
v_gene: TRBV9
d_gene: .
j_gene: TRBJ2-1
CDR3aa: CASSVATWGGYDHEQFF
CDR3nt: TGTGCCAGCAGCGTAGCAACGTGGGGGGGCTATGACCATGAGCAGTTCTTC

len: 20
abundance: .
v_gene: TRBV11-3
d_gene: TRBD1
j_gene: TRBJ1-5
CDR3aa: CASSLGLGQGIYESNQPQHF
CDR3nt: TGTGCCAGCAGCTTAGGATTGGGACAGGGGATATATGAGAGCAATCAGCCCCAGCATTTT

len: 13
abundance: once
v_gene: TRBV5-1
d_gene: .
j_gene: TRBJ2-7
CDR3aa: CASSLDRTYEQYF
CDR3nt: TGCGCCAGCAGCTTGGACAGAACCTACGAGCAGTACTTC

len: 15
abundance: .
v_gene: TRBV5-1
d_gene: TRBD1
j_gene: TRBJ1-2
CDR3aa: CASRKTGQSNYGYTF
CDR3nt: TGCGCCAGCAGAAAAACGGGACAGTCTAACTATGGCTACACCTTC

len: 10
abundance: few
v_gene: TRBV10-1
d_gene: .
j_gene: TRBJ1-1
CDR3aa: CASGARAAFF
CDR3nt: TGCGCCAGCGGCGCCAGGGCGGCTTTCTTT

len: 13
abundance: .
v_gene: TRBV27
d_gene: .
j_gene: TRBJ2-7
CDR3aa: CASTAGHWGEQYF
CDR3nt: TGTGCCAGCACCGCGGGCCATTGGGGCGAGCAGTACTTC

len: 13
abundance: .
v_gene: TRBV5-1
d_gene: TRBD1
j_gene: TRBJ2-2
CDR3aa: CASSMGQGRELFF
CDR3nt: TGCGCCAGCAGCATGGGACAGGGCCGGGAGCTGTTTTTT

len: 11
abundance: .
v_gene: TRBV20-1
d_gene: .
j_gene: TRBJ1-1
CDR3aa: CSAQGNTEAFF
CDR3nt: TGCAGTGCTCAGGGAAACACTGAAGCTTTCTTT

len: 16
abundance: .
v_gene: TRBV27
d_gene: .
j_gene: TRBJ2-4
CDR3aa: CASSSTAPGAKNIQYF
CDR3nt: TGTGCCAGCAGTTCGACGGCTCCCGGGGCCAAAAACATTCAGTACTTC

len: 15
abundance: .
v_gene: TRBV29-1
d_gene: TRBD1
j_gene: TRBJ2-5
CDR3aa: CSTKKGTARDETQYF
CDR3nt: TGCAGCACAAAAAAAGGGACAGCTAGGGATGAGACCCAGTACTTC

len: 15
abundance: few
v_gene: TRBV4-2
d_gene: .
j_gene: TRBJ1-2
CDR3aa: CASSTGTDSYYGYTF
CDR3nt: TGTGCCAGCAGCACTGGGACTGACTCTTACTATGGCTACACCTTC

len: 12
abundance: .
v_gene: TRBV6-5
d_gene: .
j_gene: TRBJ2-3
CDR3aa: CATSSSSDTQYF
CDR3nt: TGTGCCACCTCAAGTAGTTCGGATACGCAGTATTTT

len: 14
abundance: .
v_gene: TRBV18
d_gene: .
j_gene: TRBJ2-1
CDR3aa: CASSPGPRDNEQFF
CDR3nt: TGTGCCAGCTCACCCGGACCGAGGGACAATGAGCAGTTCTTC

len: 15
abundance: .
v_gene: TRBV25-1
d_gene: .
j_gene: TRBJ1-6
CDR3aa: CAIPGGAGCNSPLHF
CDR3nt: TGTGCCATCCCAGGAGGGGCTGGTTGTAATTCACCCCTCCACTTT

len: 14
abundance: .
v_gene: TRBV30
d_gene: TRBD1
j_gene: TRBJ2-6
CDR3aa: CAWGSSGGAGVLTF
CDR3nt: TGTGCCTGGGGGTCCTCAGGGGGCGCCGGCGTCCTGACTTTC

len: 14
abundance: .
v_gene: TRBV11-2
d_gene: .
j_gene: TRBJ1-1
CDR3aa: CASSFLGMNTEAFF
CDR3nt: TGTGCCAGCAGCTTTTTGGGCATGAACACTGAAGCTTTCTTT

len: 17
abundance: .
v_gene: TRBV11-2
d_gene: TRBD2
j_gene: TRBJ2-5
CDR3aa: CASSLDLQTSVQETQYF
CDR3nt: TGTGCCAGCAGCTTAGATTTGCAAACTAGCGTACAAGAGACCCAGTACTTC